The 26 T cell receptor beta chains presented below share a single source sample, sequenced in a study of memory CD4+ T cells and cytomegalovirus serostatus. Sequencing was performed with immunoSEQ multiplex PCR; in TCRdb, only in-frame clones are kept and a portion is missing. There are approximately 49,000 clones in the sample; around 77% occur only once, and about 0.6% lies in the top ten. Single viable CD3+CD4+CD8-CD45RO+ cells were sorted as the memory CD4+ T cells. Sequencing was done on a sample of memory CD4+ T cells from blood. All receptors come from an adult in good health and CMV-seronegative.

V is TRBV9 and J is TRBJ2-7; tentative D call: TRBD1 (5 bases). V lost 4 bases to trimming and J lost 6 bases, with 17 bases between them. The CDR3 totals 14 residues. Germline CDR1 SGDLS, CDR2 YYNGEE. The CDR3 is CASSLTSQGSEQYF. DNA of the CDR3: TGTGCCAGCAGCCTCACATCCCAGGGATCCGAGCAGTACTTC. Together with reference TRBV9 and TRBJ2-7, the CDR3 gives the full variable domain: DSGVTQTPKHLITATGQRVTLRCSPRSGDLSVYWYQQSLDQGLQFLIQYYNGEERAKGNILERFSAQQFPDLHSELNLSSLELGDSALYFCASSLTSQGSEQYFGPGTRLTVT.

This chain connects TRBV19 to TRBJ1-2, with 10 bases aligning to TRBD1. Germline CDR1 LNHDA, CDR2 SQIVND (reference sequence). V lost 3 bases to trimming and J lost 3 bases; unmatched junction nucleotides: 4. The CDR3 runs 15 residues. CDR3 region: CASSMEGQGYYGYTF. CDR3 sequence (DNA): TGTGCCAGTAGTATGGAGGGACAGGGGTACTATGGCTACACCTTC.

The J gene is TRBJ2-5, the V gene TRBV2; D uncertain. Germline CDR1 is SNHLY and CDR2 is FYNNEI. Trimming pared 6 bases from V and 2 bases from J, leaving 1 base between. The CDR3 covers 10 residues. The CDR3 DNA reads TGTGCCAGCAGACAAGAGACCCAGTACTTC. Its protein product is CASRQETQYF.

This sequence joins TRBV29-1 and TRBJ2-3; 10 nucleotides line up with TRBD2. Germline assignment: CDR1 SQVTM and CDR2 ANQGSEA. The ends lost 5 bases at V and 6 bases at J; junction bases unmatched: 8. The CDR3 is 14 residues long. The CDR3 sequence is CSVSLRLAGDTQYF. The CDR3 DNA follows: TGCAGCGTTTCCCTCCGACTAGCGGGCGATACGCAGTATTTT.

This chain joins TRBV6-6 and TRBJ1-6; no clear D gene. Germline V gene lookup returns CDR1 MNHNY and CDR2 SVGAGI (reference sequence). This CDR3 is built from 14 residues. V dropped 2 bases and J dropped 9 bases, with 11 bases sitting between them. The CDR3 spells CASSYQGRRSPLHF. The CDR3 region has the DNA TGTGCCAGCAGTTACCAAGGGCGGCGTTCACCCCTCCACTTT.

The V gene is TRBV10-3, the J gene TRBJ2-5; D is perhaps TRBD1 or TRBD2 (5 bases each). This CDR3 has 14 residues. The V gene lost 8 bases and the J gene lost 4 bases, with 17 bases spanning the gap. Per germline, CDR1 ENHRY and CDR2 SYGVKD. The CDR3 is CAIRNDRGRETQYF. The CDR3 DNA reads as TGTGCCATCCGAAACGACCGGGGCCGAGAGACCCAGTACTTC.

This rearrangement joins TRBV5-1 to TRBJ2-2, with D uncertain. The CDR3 covers 16 residues. The V gene's germline CDR1 is SGHRS and CDR2 YFSETQ. The V gene lost 1 base and the J gene lost 6 bases, with 16 bases spanning the gap. The CDR3, as DNA: TGCGCCAGCAGCTTGTCTCCGACGGCCGGCCCCGGGGAGCTGTTTTTT. Translating gives CASSLSPTAGPGELFF.

This chain connects TRBV9 to TRBJ1-1; the match to TRBD1 covers 8 bases. The CDR3 sequence is 17 residues long. Losses at the gene ends were 0 bases for V and 3 bases for J; bases not matched to a gene: 10. Germline CDR1 and CDR2: SGDLS and YYNGEE. The CDR3 sequence is CASSVAQGGSKDTEAFF. The CDR3 bases are TGTGCCAGCAGCGTAGCACAGGGGGGTTCGAAGGACACTGAAGCTTTCTTT.

V is TRBV4-1 and J is TRBJ2-7; D is perhaps TRBD1 (6 bases). Germline V gene sequence: CDR1 MGHRA, CDR2 YSYEKL. Trimming cost V 1 base and J 0 bases, with 13 bases left between them. CDR3 size: 16 residues. CDR3 sequence: CASSQGLRGSSYEQYF. CDR3 bases: TGCGCCAGCAGCCAAGGTTTGAGGGGGAGCTCCTACGAGCAGTACTTC.

CDR3 in amino acids: CASSQRGDQPQHF. In DNA, the CDR3 is TGTGCCAGCAGTCAGAGAGGGGATCAGCCCCAGCATTTT. The gene calls are TRBV7-9 and TRBJ1-5; maybe TRBD1 (5 bases). The CDR3 is made up of 13 amino acids. Germline CDR1 and CDR2: SEHNR and FQNEAQ (reference sequence). Between the trimmed V and J ends, which lost 6 bases and 5 bases, there was a span of 11 bases. Supplemented by reference TRBV7-9 and TRBJ1-5, the full variable domain reads DTGVSQNPRHKITKRGQNVTFRCDPISEHNRLYWYRQTLGQGPEFLTYFQNEAQLEKSRLLSDRFSAERPKGSFSTLEIQRTEQGDSAMYLCASSQRGDQPQHFGDGTRLSIL.

V gene TRBV10-3 combines with J gene TRBJ2-5, with D tentatively TRBD2 (5 bases). The CDR3 contains 13 residues. With 6 bases removed from V and 2 bases from J, the gap between germline ends came to 10 bases. Per germline, CDR1 ENHRY and CDR2 SYGVKD. Here the CDR3 reads CAIRIPGQETQYF. The DNA of the CDR3 is TGTGCCATCAGGATACCGGGGCAAGAGACCCAGTACTTC.

The chain uses TRBV19 and TRBJ2-3; the match to TRBD2 covers 10 bases. CDR3 size: 15 residues. Losses at the gene ends were 8 bases for V and 0 bases for J; bases not matched to a gene: 5. The germline gives CDR1 LNHDA, CDR2 SQIVND (reference sequence). Here the CDR3 reads CASLQAGGSTDTQYF. CDR3 nucleotides: TGTGCCAGTCTTCAAGCGGGGGGGAGCACAGATACGCAGTATTTT.

The V call is TRBV6-6, the J call TRBJ1-1, with D hard to call. V dropped 0 bases and J dropped 1 base, with 3 bases sitting between them. The CDR3 is 13 amino acids. CDR1 and CDR2 (germline): MNHNY, SVGAGI (reference sequence). The CDR3 DNA reads as TGTGCCAGCAGTTACTCCAGGAACACTGAAGCTTTCTTT. Translating it yields CASSYSRNTEAFF.

The V gene is TRBV7-9, the J gene TRBJ1-4; TRBD1 is a possible D gene (6 bases). In germline, CDR1 is SEHNR, CDR2 FQNEAQ (reference sequence). The germline V and J ends were trimmed by 0 bases and 8 bases, with 16 bases remaining between them. The CDR3 is 16 residues long. The CDR3 nucleotides read TGTGCCAGCAGCTTAGCCCCGACAGGTACAGGGGAAAAACTGTTTTTT. This encodes CASSLAPTGTGEKLFF.

This clone was recorded only once. The J gene is TRBJ1-1, the V gene TRBV10-3; D is perhaps TRBD1 (6 bases). This CDR3 spans 14 amino acids. The ends were cut back, 2 bases at V and 4 bases at J, with 11 bases in the middle. CDR1 and CDR2 from the germline V gene are ENHRY and SYGVKD. The CDR3, as DNA: TGTGCCATCAGTGAGGGGCAGGGGAGCACTGAAGCTTTCTTT. Encoded protein: CAISEGQGSTEAFF.

The chain recombines TRBV18 with TRBJ2-3; 10 bases map to TRBD2. Germline lookup yields CDR1 KGHSH and CDR2 LQKENI. Trimming at V came to 0 bases and at J to 7 bases, leaving 4 bases not matched to a gene. This CDR3 region has 15 residues. The CDR3: CASSPPGTSVYTQYF. CDR3 nucleotides: TGTGCCAGCTCACCACCCGGGACTAGCGTATATACGCAGTATTTT.

The rearrangement joins TRBV14 to TRBJ2-7, with a tentative D call TRBD2 (5 bases). CDR1 is SGHDN, CDR2 FVKESK, per germline. The CDR3 contains 13 residues. V dropped 4 bases and J dropped 6 bases, with 13 bases sitting between them. The CDR3 DNA follows: TGTGCCAGCAGCCGGGTAGAGGGTCTCGAGCAGTACTTC. Protein product: CASSRVEGLEQYF.

To note about this clone: The same CDR3 arises from other DNA sequences in this sample as well. The rearrangement joins TRBV7-9 to TRBJ2-7; 8 nucleotides agree with TRBD1. V was clipped by 4 bases and J by 5 bases; unmatched bases: 1. Germline CDR1 is SEHNR and CDR2 is FQNEAQ (reference sequence). The CDR3 is made up of 12 amino acids. CDR3 DNA: TGTGCCAGCAGCTCGACAGGGGACGAGCAGTACTTC. Its protein is CASSSTGDEQYF.

The V call is TRBV10-3, the J call TRBJ2-5, with 8 nucleotides matching TRBD2. After removal of 6 bases from V and 4 bases from J, the junction contained 4 bases not matched to a gene. CDR1 is ENHRY and CDR2 is SYGVKD in the germline V gene. The CDR3 spans 13 residues. CDR3 protein: CAISDGGGETQYF. CDR3 coding DNA: TGTGCCATCAGCGACGGGGGGGGAGAGACCCAGTACTTC.

The chain uses TRBV2 and TRBJ2-5; D not certain. CDR3 size: 11 residues. V lost 7 bases to trimming and J lost 4 bases, with 7 bases between them. Germline CDR1 reads SNHLY; CDR2 reads FYNNEI. DNA for the CDR3: TGTGCCAGCATCCGACTAGAGACCCAGTACTTC. The encoded protein is CASIRLETQYF. Supplemented by reference TRBV2 and TRBJ2-5, the full variable domain reads EPEVTQTPSHQVTQMGQEVILRCVPISNHLYFYWYRQILGQKVEFLVSFYNNEISEKSEIFDDQFSVERPDGSNFTLKIRSTKLEDSAMYFCASIRLETQYFGPGTRLLVL.

The chain recombines TRBV7-3 with TRBJ2-3, with TRBD2 identical over 11 bases. CDR1 is SGHTA, CDR2 FQGTGA, per germline. The CDR3 totals 15 residues. The V and J ends lost 0 bases and 5 bases, in that order; junction bases with no gene match: 1. The CDR3 DNA is TGTGCCAGCAGCTTAACTAGCGGGGGGGTAGATACGCAGTATTTT. Encoded protein: CASSLTSGGVDTQYF.

The J gene is TRBJ2-3, the V gene TRBV19; D remains unclear. The germline gives CDR1 LNHDA, CDR2 SQIVND (reference sequence). The V gene lost 0 bases and the J gene lost 4 bases, with 14 bases spanning the gap. This CDR3 comprises 16 residues. CDR3 protein: CASSIEKAGPADTQYF. The CDR3 coding sequence is TGTGCCAGTAGTATAGAGAAGGCTGGACCGGCAGATACGCAGTATTTT.

The chain carries TRBV5-6 and TRBJ1-4, with 7 bases that match TRBD1. V lost 4 bases, J lost 3 bases, and 3 bases stayed unmatched. Germline V gene sequence: CDR1 SGHDT, CDR2 YYEEEE. There are 14 residues in the CDR3. The DNA of the CDR3 is TGTGCCAGCAGCCAGACAGGGCCTAATGAAAAACTGTTTTTT. It translates to CASSQTGPNEKLFF. The full variable domain, with the rest looked up from reference TRBV5-6 and TRBJ1-4, is DAGVTQSPTHLIKTRGQQVTLRCSPKSGHDTVSWYQQALGQGPQFIFQYYEEEERQRGNFPDRFSGHQFPNYSSELNVNALLLGDSALYLCASSQTGPNEKLFFGSGTQLSVL.

This clone was recorded only once. J is TRBJ2-7 and V is TRBV6-5, with TRBD1 matching 7 bases. The J segment lost 9 bases and the V segment lost 0 bases, leaving 14 bases of the junction unmatched. Germline V lookup: CDR1 MNHEY, CDR2 SVGAGI. The CDR3 extends over 16 amino acids. CDR3 in DNA: TGTGCCAGCAGTTACTCGACCTTAGGGGGCTCGATGGGGCAGTACTTC. Translation gives CASSYSTLGGSMGQYF.

The chain combines TRBV15 with TRBJ2-6, with TRBD1 as a possible D gene (6 bases). V lost 0 bases and J lost 0, with 9 bases in between. The CDR3 has 17 amino acids. In germline, CDR1 is LNHNV, CDR2 YYDKDF (reference sequence). The CDR3 reads CATSRDPRGSGANVLTF. CDR3 in DNA: TGTGCCACCAGCAGAGACCCCAGGGGCTCTGGGGCCAACGTCCTGACTTTC.

The chain uses TRBV11-2 and TRBJ2-7; D ambiguous. Trimming shortened V by 8 bases and J by 2 bases, and 10 bases separated the two germline ends. This CDR3 has 12 residues. Germline V gene sequence: CDR1 SGHAT, CDR2 FQNNGV. The CDR3 region has the DNA TGTGCCAGCGGTCACCCCGCCTACGAGCAGTACTTC. It specifies CASGHPAYEQYF.